One and the same sample provided the 22 T cell receptor beta chains below, sequenced in a study of Graves' ophthalmopathy and Graves' hyperthyroidism. Scientists amplified the TCR beta CDR3 regions from RNA transcripts. RT-PCR with HTBI primers came first, then second-round multiplex PCR. TCRdb fed the multiplex PCR reads into MiXCR, producing one record per CDR3 protein. The sample has about 740,000 distinct CDR3 sequences; around 40% are singletons. The specimen was peripheral blood. The receptor source for this set is an adult man with Graves' ophthalmopathy.

This clonotype has a handful of counts. As DNA, the CDR3 is TGTGCCAGCAGTGTGAGCAGCTCCTACGAGCAGTACTTC. Amino acid sequence: CASSVSSSYEQYF. The rearrangement links TRBV5-8 to TRBJ2-7; D gene uncertain. Germline loops: CDR1 SGHTS, CDR2 YDEGEE. V was pared by 5 bases and J by 0 bases, with 9 bases between. There are 13 residues in the CDR3.

V usage is TRBV11-2 and J usage is TRBJ2-5, with a possible D match to TRBD2 (6 bases). CDR1 and CDR2 from the germline V gene are SGHAT and FQNNGV. The CDR3 sequence is 14 residues long. Trimming took 5 bases from V and 3 from J, leaving 13 bases between them. DNA for the CDR3: TGTGCCAGCAGCGTAGCGGTTGTCGAAGAGACCCAGTACTTC. Translated, it gives CASSVAVVEETQYF.

Written as DNA, the CDR3 is TGCAGCGTTTCGACAGGGGGGACAGTTAACCCTGGGGCCAACGTCCTGACTTTC. Translating gives CSVSTGGTVNPGANVLTF. The chain recombines TRBV29-1 with TRBJ2-6; 9 bases agree with TRBD1. Germline V gene lookup returns CDR1 SQVTM and CDR2 ANQGSEA. The CDR3 totals 18 residues. With V trimmed by 5 bases and J by 2 bases, 13 bases remained unmatched.

This chain connects TRBV9 to TRBJ1-2; D is undetermined. The CDR3 spans 15 residues. CDR1 is SGDLS, CDR2 YYNGEE, per germline. The V and J ends lost 0 bases and 4 bases respectively, with 13 bases between them. In DNA form, the CDR3 reads TGTGCCAGCAGCGTAGAGGGTACCACCACCTATGGCTACACCTTC. This gives the protein CASSVEGTTTYGYTF.

In the case of this clonotype: A much larger clone lies a single base off, so this may be a read error. The chain couples TRBV7-2 to TRBJ2-5, with D possibly matching TRBD2 (6 bases). CDR1 is SGHTA, CDR2 FQGNSA, per germline. The V gene lost 7 bases and the J gene lost 4 bases, with 16 bases spanning the gap. The CDR3 runs 14 residues. DNA for the CDR3: TGTGCCAGCACCCGTGGGGACTCCGCAGAGACCCAGTACTTC. The encoded protein is CASTRGDSAETQYF.

As for this clonotype: The junction departs from the called germline gene at one end, perhaps through a read error. The chain uses TRBV9 and TRBJ2-7; 8 nucleotides match TRBD2. The CDR3 loop spans 14 amino acids. The V gene's germline CDR1 is SGDLS and CDR2 YYNGEE. The CDR3 reads CAGSVGAGEDEQYF. CDR3 DNA sequence: TGTGCCGGCAGCGTAGGAGCGGGGGAGGACGAGCAGTACTTC.

The chain is built from TRBV20-1 and TRBJ2-5; no reliable D call. Germline lookup yields CDR1 DFQATT and CDR2 SNEGSKA (reference sequence). V lost 2 bases and J lost 4, with 14 bases in between. The CDR3 covers 14 residues. The CDR3 spells CSARPPGRGETQYF. The CDR3 DNA reads TGCAGTGCTAGACCCCCGGGCAGAGGAGAGACCCAGTACTTC.

The rearrangement uses TRBV7-9 and TRBJ1-5, with a tentative D call TRBD1 (5 bases). V lost 6 bases, J lost 14 bases, and 20 bases lay in between. The CDR3 spans 13 residues. CDR1 and CDR2 (germline): SEHNR, FQNEAQ (reference sequence). CDR3 loop: CASSSGRVNNEHF. The CDR3 nucleotides read TGTGCCAGCAGTTCGGGGCGCGTCAACAATGAGCATTTT.

V gene TRBV2 combines with J gene TRBJ1-5; D is possibly TRBD1 (5 bases). The ends were cut back, 6 bases at V and 4 bases at J, with 19 bases in the middle. The germline V gene encodes CDR1 SNHLY and CDR2 FYNNEI. The CDR3 spans 16 residues. CDR3 protein: CASRPVHMGGNQPQHF. CDR3 DNA sequence: TGTGCCAGCAGACCGGTACACATGGGGGGAAATCAGCCCCAGCATTTT. Drawing the rest from reference TRBV2 and TRBJ1-5, the complete variable domain is EPEVTQTPSHQVTQMGQEVILRCVPISNHLYFYWYRQILGQKVEFLVSFYNNEISEKSEIFDDQFSVERPDGSNFTLKIRSTKLEDSAMYFCASRPVHMGGNQPQHFGDGTRLSIL.

This clonotype has a count of ten or more. The V gene is TRBV20-1, the J gene TRBJ1-6, with TRBD1 matching over 7 bases. V lost 5 bases to trimming and J lost 9 bases; unmatched junction nucleotides: 4. Germline values: CDR1 DFQATT, CDR2 SNEGSKA (reference sequence). The CDR3 length is 12 residues. The CDR3 sequence is CSARTGFSPLHF. Here the CDR3 DNA reads TGCAGTGCTCGGACAGGCTTTTCACCCCTCCACTTT.

The chain couples TRBV7-9 to TRBJ1-2; D remains unclear. CDR3 length: 15 amino acids. The germline V and J ends were trimmed by 5 bases and 8 bases, with 21 bases remaining between them. The germline gives CDR1 SEHNR, CDR2 FQNEAQ (reference sequence). This CDR3 is CASSLEGRGSGGYTF. CDR3 nucleotide sequence: TGTGCCAGCAGCCTTGAAGGCCGGGGATCGGGAGGCTACACCTTC. The entire variable domain, with the rest obtained from reference TRBV7-9 and TRBJ1-2, is as follows: DTGVSQNPRHKITKRGQNVTFRCDPISEHNRLYWYRQTLGQGPEFLTYFQNEAQLEKSRLLSDRFSAERPKGSFSTLEIQRTEQGDSAMYLCASSLEGRGSGGYTFGSGTRLTVV.

This clonotype has just a few counts. The rearrangement links TRBV20-1 to TRBJ2-5; 8 nucleotides match TRBD1. V lost 0 bases, J lost 5 bases, and 8 bases stayed unmatched. The CDR3 contains 15 residues. Germline V gene data show CDR1 as DFQATT and CDR2 as SNEGSKA (reference sequence). The CDR3 region is CSARDQQGVGETQYF. The CDR3 DNA is TGCAGTGCTAGAGATCAACAGGGGGTTGGTGAGACCCAGTACTTC.

The rearrangement uses TRBV25-1 and TRBJ2-2; D might be TRBD1 or TRBD2, each matching 6 bases. V lost 7 bases to trimming and J lost 4 bases, with 16 bases between them. The V gene's germline CDR1 is MGHDK and CDR2 SYGVNS. The CDR3 runs to 15 residues. The CDR3 DNA is TGTGCCAGCACCAAGAGTGGGGGGCCCACCGGGGAGCTGTTTTTT. This encodes CASTKSGGPTGELFF. Looking up the rest from reference TRBV25-1 and TRBJ2-2 gives the full variable domain: EADIYQTPRYLVIGTGKKITLECSQTMGHDKMYWYQQDPGMELHLIHYSYGVNSTEKGDLSSESTVSRIRTEHFPLTLESARPSHTSQYLCASTKSGGPTGELFFGEGSRLTVL.

This clonotype was seen at least ten times. The chain couples TRBV14 to TRBJ1-1; D gene ambiguous. Trimming pared 0 bases from V and 4 bases from J, leaving 6 bases between. Germline assignment: CDR1 SGHDN and CDR2 FVKESK. This CDR3 region has 13 residues. CDR3 region: CASSQDQATEAFF. The CDR3 nucleotides are TGTGCCAGCAGCCAAGATCAGGCCACTGAAGCTTTCTTT.

This chain joins TRBV29-1 and TRBJ1-2; D perhaps matches TRBD1 (6 bases). Trimming took off 7 bases at V and 5 bases at J, with 17 bases between the two ends. Germline CDR1 and CDR2: SQVTM and ANQGSEA. The CDR3 contains 13 residues. The CDR3 DNA reads as TGCAGCGACCTAGCCCGGGACAAGTATGGCTACACCTTC. Amino acid sequence: CSDLARDKYGYTF.

As to this clonotype: At one end, the junction sequence differs from germline, possibly due to a read error. The rearrangement uses TRBV25-1 and TRBJ1-5; tentatively, D is TRBD1 (5 bases). Germline CDR1 is MGHDK and CDR2 is SYGVNS. The CDR3 extends over 15 amino acids. In DNA form, the CDR3 reads TGCGCCAGCAGCCAAGATTCAGGGAGTCATCAGCCCCAGCATTTT. This translates into CASSQDSGSHQPQHF.

The rearrangement joins TRBV7-9 to TRBJ2-5, with D possibly TRBD2 on 6 matching bases. The CDR3 has 18 amino acids. Germline V CDR1 and CDR2: SEHNR, FQNEAQ (reference sequence). Trimming left V 6 bases short and J 0 bases short, with 23 bases between. In DNA, the CDR3 is TGTGCCAGCAGTTACCCAGGAGTGCGGGGCGGCTACCAAGAGACCCAGTACTTC. Its protein is CASSYPGVRGGYQETQYF.

The chain has TRBV6-6 and TRBJ2-5; TRBD1 might be the D (5 bases). The germline gives CDR1 MNHNY, CDR2 SVGAGI (reference sequence). Trimming cost V 10 bases and J 5 bases, with 8 bases left between them. The CDR3 spans 10 residues. The CDR3 nucleotides are TGTGCCACCAAGGGGGAGACCCAGTACTTC. It specifies CATKGETQYF.

At least ten counts were recorded for this clonotype. The J gene is TRBJ2-7, the V gene TRBV25-1, with TRBD1 identical over 9 bases. The CDR3 is 17 residues long. In germline, CDR1 is MGHDK, CDR2 SYGVNS. With V trimmed by 4 bases and J by 2 bases, 12 bases remained unmatched. The CDR3 DNA follows: TGTGCCAGCAGTGGGACCGGGACAGGGTTTTCCACCTACGAGCAGTACTTC. Amino acids: CASSGTGTGFSTYEQYF.

The CDR3 is CASSSNTGTSELEQYF. As DNA, the CDR3 is TGTGCCAGCAGCTCCAATACCGGGACTAGTGAGTTGGAGCAGTACTTC. The chain carries TRBV7-9 and TRBJ2-7, with TRBD2 matching 8 bases. Germline loops: CDR1 SEHNR, CDR2 FQNEAQ (reference sequence). This CDR3 spans 16 amino acids. Trimming took 4 bases from V and 7 from J; bases not matched to a gene: 15.

This chain connects TRBV20-1 to TRBJ1-5, with 7 positions matching TRBD1. The CDR3 runs 14 residues. From germline, CDR1 is DFQATT and CDR2 SNEGSKA (reference sequence). V gave up 4 bases and J gave up 5 bases; unmatched junction bases: 8. The CDR3 spells CSATSRDSYQPQHF. Written as DNA, the CDR3 is TGCAGTGCTACCTCCCGGGACAGTTATCAGCCCCAGCATTTT.

The chain recombines TRBV13 with TRBJ2-5; no clear D. The V end lost 0 bases, the J end lost 6 bases, and 14 bases lay between the germline ends. Germline values: CDR1 PRHDT, CDR2 FYEKMQ (reference sequence). The CDR3 consists of 15 residues. This CDR3 is CASSLGTLDQQTQYF. The CDR3 DNA follows: TGTGCCAGCAGCTTAGGGACTTTGGATCAACAGACCCAGTACTTC.